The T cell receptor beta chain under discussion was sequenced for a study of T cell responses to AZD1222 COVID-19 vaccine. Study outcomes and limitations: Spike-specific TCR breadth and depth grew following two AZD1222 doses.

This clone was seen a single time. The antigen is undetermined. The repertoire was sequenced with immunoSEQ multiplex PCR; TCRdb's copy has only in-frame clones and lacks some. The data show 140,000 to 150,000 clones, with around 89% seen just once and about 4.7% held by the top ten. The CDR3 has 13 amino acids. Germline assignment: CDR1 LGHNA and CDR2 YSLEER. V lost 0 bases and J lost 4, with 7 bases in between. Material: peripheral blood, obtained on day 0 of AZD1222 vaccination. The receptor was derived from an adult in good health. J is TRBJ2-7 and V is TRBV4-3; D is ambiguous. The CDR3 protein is CASSQDLVYEQYF. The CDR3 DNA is TGCGCCAGCAGCCAAGATTTGGTTTACGAGCAGTACTTC.